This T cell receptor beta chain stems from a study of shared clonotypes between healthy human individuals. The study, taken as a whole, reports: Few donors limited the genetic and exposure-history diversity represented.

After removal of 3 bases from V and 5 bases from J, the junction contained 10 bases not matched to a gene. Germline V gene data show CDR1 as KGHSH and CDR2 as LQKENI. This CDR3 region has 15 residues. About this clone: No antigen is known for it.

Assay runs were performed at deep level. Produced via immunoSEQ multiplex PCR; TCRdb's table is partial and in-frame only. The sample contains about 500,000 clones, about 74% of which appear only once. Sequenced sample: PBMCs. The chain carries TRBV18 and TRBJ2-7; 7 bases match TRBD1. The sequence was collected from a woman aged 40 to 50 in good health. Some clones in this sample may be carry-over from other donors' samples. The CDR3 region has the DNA TGTGCCAGCTCACCGACCCGACAGGGAACGGACGAGCAGTACTTC. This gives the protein CASSPTRQGTDEQYF.